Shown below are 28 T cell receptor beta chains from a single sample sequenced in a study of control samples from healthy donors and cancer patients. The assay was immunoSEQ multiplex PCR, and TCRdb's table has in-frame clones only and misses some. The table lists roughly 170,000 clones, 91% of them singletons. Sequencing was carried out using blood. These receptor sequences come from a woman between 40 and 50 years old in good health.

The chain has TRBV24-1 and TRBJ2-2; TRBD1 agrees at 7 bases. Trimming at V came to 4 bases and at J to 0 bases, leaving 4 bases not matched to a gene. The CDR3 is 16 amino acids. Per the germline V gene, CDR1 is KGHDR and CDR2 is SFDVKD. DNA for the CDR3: TGTGCCACCAGTGACAGGGGGTTTGCGAACACCGGGGAGCTGTTTTTT. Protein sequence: CATSDRGFANTGELFF.

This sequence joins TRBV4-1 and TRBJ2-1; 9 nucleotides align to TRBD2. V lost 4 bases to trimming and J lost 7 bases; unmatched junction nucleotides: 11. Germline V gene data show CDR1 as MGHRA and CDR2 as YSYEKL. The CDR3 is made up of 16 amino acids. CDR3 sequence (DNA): TGCGCCAGCAGCCCCTCGCGGGGGGGTCGATTGAATGAGCAGTTCTTC. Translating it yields CASSPSRGGRLNEQFF.

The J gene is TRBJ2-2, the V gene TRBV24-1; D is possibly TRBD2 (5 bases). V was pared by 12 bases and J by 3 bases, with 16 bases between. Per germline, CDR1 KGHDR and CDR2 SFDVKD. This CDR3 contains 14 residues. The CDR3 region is CAAGPPSDTGELFF. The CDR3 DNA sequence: TGTGCCGCGGGTCCCCCGTCGGACACCGGGGAGCTGTTTTTT.

In nucleotides, the CDR3 is TGTGCCAGCACAGGGATGGATGGCTACGAGCAGTACTTC. It yields the protein CASTGMDGYEQYF. J is TRBJ2-7 and V is TRBV21-1; the D call of TRBD1 is as the table states it, not checked on the DNA. TRBV21-1 is an annotated pseudogene. The CDR3 length is 13 residues.

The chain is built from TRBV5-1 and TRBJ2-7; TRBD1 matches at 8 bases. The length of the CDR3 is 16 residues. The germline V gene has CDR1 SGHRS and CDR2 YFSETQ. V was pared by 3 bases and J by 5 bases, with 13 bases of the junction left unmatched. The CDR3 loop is CASSSRTGKVVDEQYF. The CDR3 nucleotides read TGCGCCAGCAGCTCTAGGACAGGGAAGGTGGTCGACGAGCAGTACTTC.

The CDR3 nucleotides read TGTGCCAGCTCACCAGGGGCAGAGACCCAGTACTTC. Residues: CASSPGAETQYF. V and J are TRBV18 and TRBJ2-5, with D possibly being TRBD1 (5 bases). The germline V gene has CDR1 KGHSH and CDR2 LQKENI. The CDR3 runs to 12 residues. V lost 2 bases and J 4 bases, leaving 5 bases between the germline ends.

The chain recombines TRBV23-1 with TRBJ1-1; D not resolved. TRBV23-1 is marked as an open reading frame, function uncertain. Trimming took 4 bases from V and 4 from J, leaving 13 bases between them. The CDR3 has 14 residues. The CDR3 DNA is TGCGCCAGCAGTCGCATCGGGTGCGGCACTGAAGCTTTCTTT. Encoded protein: CASSRIGCGTEAFF.

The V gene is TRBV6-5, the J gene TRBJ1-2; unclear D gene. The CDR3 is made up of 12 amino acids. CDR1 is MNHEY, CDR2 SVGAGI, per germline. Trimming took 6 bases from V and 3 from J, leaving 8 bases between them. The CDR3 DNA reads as TGTGCCAGCAGCATGAGTTACTATGGCTACACCTTC. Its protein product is CASSMSYYGYTF.

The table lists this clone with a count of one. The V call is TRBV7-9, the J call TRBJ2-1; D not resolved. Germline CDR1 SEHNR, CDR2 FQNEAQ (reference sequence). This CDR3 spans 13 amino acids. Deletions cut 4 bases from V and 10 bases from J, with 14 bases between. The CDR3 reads CASSSTYEREQFF. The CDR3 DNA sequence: TGTGCCAGCAGCTCAACCTACGAGAGAGAGCAGTTCTTC.

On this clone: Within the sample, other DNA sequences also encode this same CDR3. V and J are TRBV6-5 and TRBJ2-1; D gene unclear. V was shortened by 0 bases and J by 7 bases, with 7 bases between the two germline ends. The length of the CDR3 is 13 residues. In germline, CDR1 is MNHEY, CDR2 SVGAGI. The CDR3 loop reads CASSYSSGNEQFF. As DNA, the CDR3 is TGTGCCAGCAGTTACTCTTCGGGTAATGAGCAGTTCTTC.

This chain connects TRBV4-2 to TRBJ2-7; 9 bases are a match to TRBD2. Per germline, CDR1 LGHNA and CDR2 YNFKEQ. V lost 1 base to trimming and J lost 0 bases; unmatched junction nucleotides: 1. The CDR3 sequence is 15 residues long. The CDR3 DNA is TGTGCCAGCAGCCAAGCGACTAGCGGCTCCTACGAGCAGTACTTC. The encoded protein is CASSQATSGSYEQYF.

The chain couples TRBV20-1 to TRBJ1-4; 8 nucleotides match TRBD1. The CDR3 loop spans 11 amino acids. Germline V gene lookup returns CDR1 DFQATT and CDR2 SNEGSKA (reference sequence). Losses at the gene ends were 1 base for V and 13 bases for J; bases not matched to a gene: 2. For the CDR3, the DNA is TGCAGTGCTAGAGCGGGGACAGGACTGTTTTTT. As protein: CSARAGTGLFF.

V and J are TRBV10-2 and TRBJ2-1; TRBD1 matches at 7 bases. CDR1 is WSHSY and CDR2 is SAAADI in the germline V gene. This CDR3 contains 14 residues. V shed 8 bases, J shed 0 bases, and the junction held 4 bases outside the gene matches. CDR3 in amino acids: CASVQGSSYNEQFF. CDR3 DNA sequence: TGCGCCAGCGTACAGGGGAGCTCCTACAATGAGCAGTTCTTC.

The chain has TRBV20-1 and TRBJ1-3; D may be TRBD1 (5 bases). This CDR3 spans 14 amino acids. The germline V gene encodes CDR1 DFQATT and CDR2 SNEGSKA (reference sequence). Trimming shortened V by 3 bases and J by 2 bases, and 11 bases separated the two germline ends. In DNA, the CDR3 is TGCAGTGCTAGTGCTACAGGAACTGGAAACACCATATATTTT. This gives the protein CSASATGTGNTIYF.

This CDR3 is CASSLTERNTDTQYF. CDR3 nucleotide sequence: TGTGCCAGCAGCTTAACGGAGCGAAACACAGATACGCAGTATTTT. The chain couples TRBV7-9 to TRBJ2-3; D is ambiguous. The CDR3 has 15 residues. CDR1 is SEHNR, CDR2 FQNEAQ, per germline (reference sequence). With 2 bases removed from V and 2 bases from J, the gap between germline ends came to 11 bases.

CDR3 region: CASSFVDEQFF. CDR3 DNA: TGTGCCAGCAGCTTCGTCGATGAGCAGTTCTTC. The J gene is TRBJ2-1, the V gene TRBV7-9; D call uncertain. The germline V gene encodes CDR1 SEHNR and CDR2 FQNEAQ (reference sequence). V lost 3 bases and J lost 8, with 5 bases in between. The CDR3 is 11 amino acids.

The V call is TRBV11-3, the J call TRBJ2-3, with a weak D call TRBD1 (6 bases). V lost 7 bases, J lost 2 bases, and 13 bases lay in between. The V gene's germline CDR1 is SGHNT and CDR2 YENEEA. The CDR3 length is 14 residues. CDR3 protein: CASNAGELTDTQYF. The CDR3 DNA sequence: TGTGCCAGCAATGCAGGGGAGCTCACAGATACGCAGTATTTT.

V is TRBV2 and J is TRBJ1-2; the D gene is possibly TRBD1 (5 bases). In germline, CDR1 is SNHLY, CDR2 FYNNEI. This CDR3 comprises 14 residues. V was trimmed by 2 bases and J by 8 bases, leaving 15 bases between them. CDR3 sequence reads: CASSETGVRWGYTF. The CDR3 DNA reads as TGTGCCAGCAGTGAAACGGGGGTCCGATGGGGCTACACCTTC.

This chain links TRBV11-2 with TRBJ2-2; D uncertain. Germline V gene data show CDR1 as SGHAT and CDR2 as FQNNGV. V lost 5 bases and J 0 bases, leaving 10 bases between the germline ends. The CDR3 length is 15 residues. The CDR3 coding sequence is TGTGCCAGCAGCGCACAGAGTCCGAACACCGGGGAGCTGTTTTTT. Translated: CASSAQSPNTGELFF.

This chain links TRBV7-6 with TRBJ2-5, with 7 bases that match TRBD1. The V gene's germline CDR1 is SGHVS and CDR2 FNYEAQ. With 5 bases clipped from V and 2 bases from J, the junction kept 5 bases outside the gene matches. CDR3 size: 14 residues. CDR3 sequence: CASSPDRLQETQYF. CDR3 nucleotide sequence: TGTGCCAGCAGCCCGGACAGGCTACAAGAGACCCAGTACTTC.

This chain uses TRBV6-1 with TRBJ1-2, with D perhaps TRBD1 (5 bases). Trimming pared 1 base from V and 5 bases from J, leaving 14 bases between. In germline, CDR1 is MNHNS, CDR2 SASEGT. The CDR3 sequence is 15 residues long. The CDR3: CASSEGAGGIYGYTF. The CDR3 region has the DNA TGTGCCAGCAGTGAAGGCGCCGGGGGTATTTATGGCTACACCTTC.

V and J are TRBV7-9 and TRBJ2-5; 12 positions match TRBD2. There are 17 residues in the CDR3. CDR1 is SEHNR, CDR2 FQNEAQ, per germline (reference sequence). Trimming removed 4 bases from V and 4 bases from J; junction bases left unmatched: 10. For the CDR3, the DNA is TGTGCCAGCAGCTCCTCTAGCGGGGGGGCCGTAGGAGAGACCCAGTACTTC. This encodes CASSSSSGGAVGETQYF.

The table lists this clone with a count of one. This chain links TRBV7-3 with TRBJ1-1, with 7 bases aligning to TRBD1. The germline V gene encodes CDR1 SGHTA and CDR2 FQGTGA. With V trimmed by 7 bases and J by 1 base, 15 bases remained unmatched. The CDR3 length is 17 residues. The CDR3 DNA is TGTGCCAGCACCGCCCCGTCAGGGGGGGGTTCGAACACTGAAGCTTTCTTT. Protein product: CASTAPSGGGSNTEAFF. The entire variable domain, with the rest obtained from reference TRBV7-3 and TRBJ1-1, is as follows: GAGVSQTPSNKVTEKGKYVELRCDPISGHTALYWYRQSLGQGPEFLIYFQGTGAADDSGLPNDRFFAVRPEGSVSTLKIQRTERGDSAVYLCASTAPSGGGSNTEAFFGQGTRLTVV.

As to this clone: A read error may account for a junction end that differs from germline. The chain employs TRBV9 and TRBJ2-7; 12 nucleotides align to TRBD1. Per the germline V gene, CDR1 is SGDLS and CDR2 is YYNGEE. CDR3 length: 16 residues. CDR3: CARSGGQGAGTYEQYF. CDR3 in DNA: TGTGCCCGCAGCGGGGGACAGGGGGCAGGAACCTACGAGCAGTACTTC. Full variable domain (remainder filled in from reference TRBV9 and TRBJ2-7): DSGVTQTPKHLITATGQRVTLRCSPRSGDLSVYWYQQSLDQGLQFLIQYYNGEERAKGNILERFSAQQFPDLHSELNLSSLELGDSALYFCARSGGQGAGTYEQYFGPGTRLTVT.

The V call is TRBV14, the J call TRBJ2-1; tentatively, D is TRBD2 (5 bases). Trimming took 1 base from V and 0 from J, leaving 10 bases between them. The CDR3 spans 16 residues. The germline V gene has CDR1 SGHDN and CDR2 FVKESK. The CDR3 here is CASSQVEGSSYNEQFF. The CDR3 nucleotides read TGTGCCAGCAGCCAAGTAGAGGGAAGCTCCTACAATGAGCAGTTCTTC.

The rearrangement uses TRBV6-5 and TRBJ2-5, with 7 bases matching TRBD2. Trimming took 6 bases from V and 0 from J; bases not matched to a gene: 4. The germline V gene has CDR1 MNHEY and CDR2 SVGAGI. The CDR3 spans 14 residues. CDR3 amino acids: CASRSAGHQETQYF. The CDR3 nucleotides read TGTGCCAGCAGGTCAGCGGGGCACCAAGAGACCCAGTACTTC.

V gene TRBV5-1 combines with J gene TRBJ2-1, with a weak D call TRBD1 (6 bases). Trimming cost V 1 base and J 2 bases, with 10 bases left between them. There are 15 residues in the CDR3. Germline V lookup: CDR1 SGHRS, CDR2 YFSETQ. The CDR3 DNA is TGCGCCAGCAGCTTGTCCGGGGACACCTACAATGAGCAGTTCTTC. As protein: CASSLSGDTYNEQFF.

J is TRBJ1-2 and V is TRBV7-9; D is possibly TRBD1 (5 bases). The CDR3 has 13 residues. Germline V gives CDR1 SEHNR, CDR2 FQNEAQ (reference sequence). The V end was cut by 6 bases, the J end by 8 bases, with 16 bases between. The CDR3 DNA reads TGTGCCAGCAGTCTACAGGAAATCGGCGGCTACACCTTC. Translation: CASSLQEIGGYTF.